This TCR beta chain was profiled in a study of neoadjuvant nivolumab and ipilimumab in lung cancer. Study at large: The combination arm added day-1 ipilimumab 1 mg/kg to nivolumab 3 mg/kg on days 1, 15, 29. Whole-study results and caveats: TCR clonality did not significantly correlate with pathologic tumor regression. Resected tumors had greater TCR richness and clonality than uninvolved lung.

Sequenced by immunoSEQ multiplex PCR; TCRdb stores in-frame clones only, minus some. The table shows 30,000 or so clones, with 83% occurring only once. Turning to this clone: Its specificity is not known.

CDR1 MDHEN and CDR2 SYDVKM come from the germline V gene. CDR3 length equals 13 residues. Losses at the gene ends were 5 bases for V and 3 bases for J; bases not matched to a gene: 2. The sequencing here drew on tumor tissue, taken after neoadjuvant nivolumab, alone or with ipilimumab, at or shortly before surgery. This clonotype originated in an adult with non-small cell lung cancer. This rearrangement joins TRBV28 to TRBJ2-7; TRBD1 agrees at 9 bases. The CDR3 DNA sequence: TGTGCCAGCAGTCCGGGACAGGGCTACGAGCAGTACTTC. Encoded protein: CASSPGQGYEQYF.